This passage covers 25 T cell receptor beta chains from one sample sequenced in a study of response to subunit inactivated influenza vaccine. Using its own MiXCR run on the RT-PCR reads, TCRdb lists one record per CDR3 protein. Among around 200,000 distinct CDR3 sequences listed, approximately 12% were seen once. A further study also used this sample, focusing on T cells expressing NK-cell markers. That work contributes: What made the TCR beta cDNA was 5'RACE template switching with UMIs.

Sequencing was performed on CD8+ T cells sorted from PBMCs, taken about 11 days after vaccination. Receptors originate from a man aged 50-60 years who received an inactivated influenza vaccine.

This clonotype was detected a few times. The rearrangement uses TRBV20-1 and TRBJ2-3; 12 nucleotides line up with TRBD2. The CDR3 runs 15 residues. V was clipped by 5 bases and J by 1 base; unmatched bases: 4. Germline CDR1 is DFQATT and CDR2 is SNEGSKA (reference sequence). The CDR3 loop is CSAVLAGGRTDTQYF. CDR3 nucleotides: TGCAGTGCTGTACTAGCGGGAGGCCGCACAGATACGCAGTATTTT.

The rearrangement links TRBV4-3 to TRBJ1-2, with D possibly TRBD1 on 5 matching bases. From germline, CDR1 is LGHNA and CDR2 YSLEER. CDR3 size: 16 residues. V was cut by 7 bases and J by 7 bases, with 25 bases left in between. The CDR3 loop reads CASTTWGGGQGFGYTF. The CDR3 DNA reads TGCGCCAGCACCACCTGGGGTGGAGGCCAGGGTTTTGGCTACACCTTC.

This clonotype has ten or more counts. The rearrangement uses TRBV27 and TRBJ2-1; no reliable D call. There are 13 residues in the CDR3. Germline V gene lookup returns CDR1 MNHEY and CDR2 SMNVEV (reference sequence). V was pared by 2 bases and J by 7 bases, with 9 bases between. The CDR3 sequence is CASSLDRWNEQFF. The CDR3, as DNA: TGTGCCAGCAGTTTAGATCGGTGGAATGAGCAGTTCTTC.

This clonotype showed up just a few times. The CDR3 coding sequence is TGTGCCAGCGGTACAGGGGGCAAGGGGACTGAAGCTTTCTTT. Its translation is CASGTGGKGTEAFF. The chain uses TRBV6-2 or TRBV6-3 and TRBJ1-1; TRBD1 matches at 9 bases. CDR3 length equals 14 residues. V shed 8 bases, J shed 5 bases, and the junction held 9 bases outside the gene matches. Germline V gene data show CDR1 as MNHEY and CDR2 as SVGEGT.

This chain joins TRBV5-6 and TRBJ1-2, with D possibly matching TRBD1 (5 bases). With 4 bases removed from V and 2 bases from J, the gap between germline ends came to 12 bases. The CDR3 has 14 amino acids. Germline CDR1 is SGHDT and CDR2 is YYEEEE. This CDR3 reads CASSQGTANYGYTF. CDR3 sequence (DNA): TGTGCCAGCAGCCAAGGGACGGCCAACTATGGCTACACCTTC.

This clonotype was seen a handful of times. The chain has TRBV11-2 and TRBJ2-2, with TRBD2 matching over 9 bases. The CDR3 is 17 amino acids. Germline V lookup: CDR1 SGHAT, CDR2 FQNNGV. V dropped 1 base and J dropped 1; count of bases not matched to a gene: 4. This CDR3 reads CASSLALAGVNTGELFF. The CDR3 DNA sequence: TGTGCCAGCAGCTTAGCATTAGCGGGGGTGAACACCGGGGAGCTGTTTTTT.

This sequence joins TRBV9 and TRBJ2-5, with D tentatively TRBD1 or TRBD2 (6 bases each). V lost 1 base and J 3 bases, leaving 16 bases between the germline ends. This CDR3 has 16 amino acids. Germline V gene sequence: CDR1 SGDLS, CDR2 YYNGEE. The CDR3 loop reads CASSVNPQEGEETQYF. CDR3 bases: TGTGCCAGCAGCGTAAACCCTCAGGAGGGGGAAGAGACCCAGTACTTC.

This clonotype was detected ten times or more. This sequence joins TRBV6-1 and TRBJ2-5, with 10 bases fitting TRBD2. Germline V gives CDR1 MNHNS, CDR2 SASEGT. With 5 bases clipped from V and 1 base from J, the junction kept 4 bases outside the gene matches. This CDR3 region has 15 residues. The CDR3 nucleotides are TGTGCCAGCAGTCCCTGGACTAGCGGCCAAGAGACCCAGTACTTC. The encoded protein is CASSPWTSGQETQYF.

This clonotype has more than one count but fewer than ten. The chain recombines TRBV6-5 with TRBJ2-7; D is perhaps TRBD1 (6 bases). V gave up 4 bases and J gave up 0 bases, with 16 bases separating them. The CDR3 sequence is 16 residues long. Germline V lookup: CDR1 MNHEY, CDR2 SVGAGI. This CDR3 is CASSSKGQPNSYEQYF. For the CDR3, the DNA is TGTGCCAGCAGTTCCAAAGGACAGCCGAACTCCTACGAGCAGTACTTC.

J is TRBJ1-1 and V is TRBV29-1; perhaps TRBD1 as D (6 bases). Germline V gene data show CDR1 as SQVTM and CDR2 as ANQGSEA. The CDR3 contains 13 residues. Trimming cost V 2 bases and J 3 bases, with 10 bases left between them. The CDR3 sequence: CSVELPGDTEAFF. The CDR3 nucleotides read TGCAGCGTTGAACTTCCAGGGGACACTGAAGCTTTCTTT.

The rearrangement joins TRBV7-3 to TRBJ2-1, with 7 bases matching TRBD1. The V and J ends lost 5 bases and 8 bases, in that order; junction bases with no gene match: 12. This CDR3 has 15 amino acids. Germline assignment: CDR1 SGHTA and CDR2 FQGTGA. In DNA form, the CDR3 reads TGTGCCAGCAGCCCGACAGGGAGTATTCTCGATGAGCAGTTCTTC. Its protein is CASSPTGSILDEQFF.

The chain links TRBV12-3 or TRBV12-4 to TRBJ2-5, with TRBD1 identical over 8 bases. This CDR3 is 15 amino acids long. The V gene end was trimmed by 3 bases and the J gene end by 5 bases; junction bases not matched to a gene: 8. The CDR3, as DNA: TGTGCCAGCAGTTTTGCCAGGGGGCGGACGGAGACCCAGTACTTC. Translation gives CASSFARGRTETQYF.

CDR3 DNA sequence: TGTGCCAGCAGCCTCTCTAGCGGGAGGGCCTACAATGAGCAGTTCTTC. Its translation is CASSLSSGRAYNEQFF. The chain combines TRBV27 with TRBJ2-1; 12 bases map to TRBD2. V lost 6 bases to trimming and J lost 2 bases; unmatched junction nucleotides: 5. Germline V CDR1 and CDR2: MNHEY, SMNVEV (reference sequence). CDR3 length: 16 residues.

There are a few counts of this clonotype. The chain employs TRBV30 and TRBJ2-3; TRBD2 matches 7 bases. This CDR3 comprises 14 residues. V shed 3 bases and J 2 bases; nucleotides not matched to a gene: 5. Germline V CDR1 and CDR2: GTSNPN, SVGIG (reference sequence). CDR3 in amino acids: CAWRLAELTDTQYF. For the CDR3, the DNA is TGTGCCTGGAGGCTAGCGGAGCTCACAGATACGCAGTATTTT.

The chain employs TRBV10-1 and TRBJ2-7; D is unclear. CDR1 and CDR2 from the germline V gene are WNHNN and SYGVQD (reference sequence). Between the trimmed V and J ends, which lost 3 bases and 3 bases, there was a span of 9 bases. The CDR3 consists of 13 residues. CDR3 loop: CASSDTWGYEQYF. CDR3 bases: TGCGCCAGCAGTGACACCTGGGGCTACGAGCAGTACTTC.

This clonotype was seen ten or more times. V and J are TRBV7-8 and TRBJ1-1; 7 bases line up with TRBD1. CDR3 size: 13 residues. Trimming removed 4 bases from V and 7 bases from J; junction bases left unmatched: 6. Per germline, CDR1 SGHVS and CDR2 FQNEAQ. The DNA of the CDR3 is TGTGCCAGCAGCTCCGACAGGGTTGTTGAAGCTTTCTTT. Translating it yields CASSSDRVVEAFF.

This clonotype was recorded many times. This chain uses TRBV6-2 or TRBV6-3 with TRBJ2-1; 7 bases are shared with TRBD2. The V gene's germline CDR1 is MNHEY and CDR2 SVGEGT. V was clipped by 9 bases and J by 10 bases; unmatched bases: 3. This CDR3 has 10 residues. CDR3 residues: CASWGGEQFF. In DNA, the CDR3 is TGTGCCAGTTGGGGGGGGGAGCAGTTCTTC.

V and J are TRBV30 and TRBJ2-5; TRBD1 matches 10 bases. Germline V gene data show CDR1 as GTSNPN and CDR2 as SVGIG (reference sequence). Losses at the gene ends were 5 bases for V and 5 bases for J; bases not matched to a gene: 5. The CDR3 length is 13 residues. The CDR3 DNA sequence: TGTGCCTGGGACAGGGGGCTTTATGAGACCCAGTACTTC. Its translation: CAWDRGLYETQYF.

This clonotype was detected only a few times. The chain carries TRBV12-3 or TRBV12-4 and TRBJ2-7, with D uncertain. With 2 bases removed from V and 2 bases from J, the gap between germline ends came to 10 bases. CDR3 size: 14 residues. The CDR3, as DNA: TGTGCCAGCAGTTTATCACTGGTCCCCTACGAGCAGTACTTC. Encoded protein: CASSLSLVPYEQYF.

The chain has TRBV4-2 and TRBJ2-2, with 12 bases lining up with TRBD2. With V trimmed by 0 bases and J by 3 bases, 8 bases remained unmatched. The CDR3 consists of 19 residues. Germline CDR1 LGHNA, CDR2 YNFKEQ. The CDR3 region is CASSQEKLAGGHYTGELFF. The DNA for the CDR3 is TGTGCCAGCAGCCAAGAAAAGCTAGCGGGGGGGCACTACACCGGGGAGCTGTTTTTT.

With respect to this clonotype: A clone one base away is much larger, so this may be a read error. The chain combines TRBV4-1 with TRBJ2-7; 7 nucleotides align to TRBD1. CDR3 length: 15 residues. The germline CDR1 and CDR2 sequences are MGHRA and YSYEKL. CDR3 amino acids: CASRQTETGTYKQYF. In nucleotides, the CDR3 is TGCGCCAGCAGACAAACCGAGACAGGGACCTACAAGCAGTACTTC.

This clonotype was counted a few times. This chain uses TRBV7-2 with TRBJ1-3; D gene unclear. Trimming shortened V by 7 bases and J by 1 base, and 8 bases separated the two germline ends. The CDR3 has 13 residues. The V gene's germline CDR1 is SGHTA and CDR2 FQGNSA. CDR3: CASTQDSGNTIYF. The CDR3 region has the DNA TGTGCCAGCACCCAGGATTCTGGAAACACCATATATTTT.

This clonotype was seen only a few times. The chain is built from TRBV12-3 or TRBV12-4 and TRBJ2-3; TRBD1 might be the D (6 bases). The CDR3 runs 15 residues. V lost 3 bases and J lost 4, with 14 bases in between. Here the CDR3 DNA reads TGTGCCAGCAGTTTCTTAGGGGGAGTATCAGATACGCAGTATTTT. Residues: CASSFLGGVSDTQYF.

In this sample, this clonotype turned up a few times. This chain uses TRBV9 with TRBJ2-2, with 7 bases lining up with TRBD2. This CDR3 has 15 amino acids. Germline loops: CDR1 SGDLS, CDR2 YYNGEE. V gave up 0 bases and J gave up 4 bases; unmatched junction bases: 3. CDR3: CASSVGGRGTGELFF. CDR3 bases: TGTGCCAGCAGCGTAGGCGGGAGAGGCACCGGGGAGCTGTTTTTT.

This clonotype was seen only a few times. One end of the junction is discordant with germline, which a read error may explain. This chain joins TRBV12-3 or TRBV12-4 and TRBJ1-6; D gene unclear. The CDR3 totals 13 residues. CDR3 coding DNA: TGTGCCAGCAGTTCCTCCTTTAATTCACCCCTCCACTTT. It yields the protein CASSSSFNSPLHF.